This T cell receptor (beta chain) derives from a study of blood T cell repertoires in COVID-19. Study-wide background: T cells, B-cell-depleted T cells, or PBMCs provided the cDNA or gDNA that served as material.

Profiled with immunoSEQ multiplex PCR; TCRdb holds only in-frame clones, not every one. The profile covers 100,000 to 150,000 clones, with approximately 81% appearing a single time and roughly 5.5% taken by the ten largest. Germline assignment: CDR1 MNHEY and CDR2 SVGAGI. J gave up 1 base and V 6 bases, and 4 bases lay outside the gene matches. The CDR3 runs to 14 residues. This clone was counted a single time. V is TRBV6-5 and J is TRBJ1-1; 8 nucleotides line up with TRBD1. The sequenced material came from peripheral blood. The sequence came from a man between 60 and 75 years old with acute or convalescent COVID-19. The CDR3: CASSRTGWNTEAFF. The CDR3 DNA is TGTGCCAGCAGCAGGACAGGGTGGAACACTGAAGCTTTCTTT.